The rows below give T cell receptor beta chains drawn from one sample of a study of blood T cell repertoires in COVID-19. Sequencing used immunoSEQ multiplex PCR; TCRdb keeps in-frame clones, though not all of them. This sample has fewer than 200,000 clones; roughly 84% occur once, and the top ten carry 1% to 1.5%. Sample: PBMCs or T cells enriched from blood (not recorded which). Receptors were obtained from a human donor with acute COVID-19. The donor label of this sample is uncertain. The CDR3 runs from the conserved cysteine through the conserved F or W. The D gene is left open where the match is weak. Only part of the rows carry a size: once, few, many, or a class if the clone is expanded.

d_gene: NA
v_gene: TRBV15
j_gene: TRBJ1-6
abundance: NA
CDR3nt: TGTGCCACCAGCAGAGTAAGGGGACTGGGCTATAATTCACCCCTCCACTTT
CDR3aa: CATSRVRGLGYNSPLHF

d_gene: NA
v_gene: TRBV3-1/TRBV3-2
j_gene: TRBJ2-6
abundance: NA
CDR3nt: TGTGCCAGCAGCCTCGGGGGTTCTGGGGCCAACGTCCTGACTTTC
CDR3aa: CASSLGGSGANVLTF

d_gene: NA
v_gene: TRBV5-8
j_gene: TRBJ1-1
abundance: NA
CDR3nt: TGTGCCAGCCGCTCTCGACAGGACACTGAAGCTTTCTTT
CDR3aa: CASRSRQDTEAFF

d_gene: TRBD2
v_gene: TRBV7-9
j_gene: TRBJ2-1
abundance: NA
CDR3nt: TGTGCCAGCAACCCGGGGGGGCTGGGCTACAATGAGCAGTTCTTC
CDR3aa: CASNPGGLGYNEQFF

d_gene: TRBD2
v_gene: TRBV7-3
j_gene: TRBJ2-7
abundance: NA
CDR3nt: TGTGCCAGCAGCCCCACGGCCCGGGAGCGGGGGGAATCCTACGAGCAGTACTTC
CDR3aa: CASSPTARERGESYEQYF

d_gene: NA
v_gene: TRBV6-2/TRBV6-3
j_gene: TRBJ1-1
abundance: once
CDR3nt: TGTGCCAGCAGTCGACAGGTTGAAACTGAAGCTTTCTTT
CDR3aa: CASSRQVETEAFF

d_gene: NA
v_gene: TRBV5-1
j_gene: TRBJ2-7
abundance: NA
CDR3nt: TGCGCCAGCAGCCAGAGCGAATCAGGGGCGGTGCAGTACTTC
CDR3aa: CASSQSESGAVQYF

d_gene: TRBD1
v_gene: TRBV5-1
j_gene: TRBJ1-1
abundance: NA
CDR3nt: TGCGCCAGCAGCTTGGGTTCGACAGGGACCAACACTGAAGCTTTCTTT
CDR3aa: CASSLGSTGTNTEAFF

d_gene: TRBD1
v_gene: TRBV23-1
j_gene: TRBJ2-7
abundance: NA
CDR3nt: TGCGCCAGCAGTCAATCGGGACAGTCCTACGAGCAGTACTTC
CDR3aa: CASSQSGQSYEQYF

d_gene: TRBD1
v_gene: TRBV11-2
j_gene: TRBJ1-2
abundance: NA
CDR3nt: TGTGCCAGCAGGTACCGAGGGACAGAAAGTGGCTACACCTTC
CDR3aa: CASRYRGTESGYTF

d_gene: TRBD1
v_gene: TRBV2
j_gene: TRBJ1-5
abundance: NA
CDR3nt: TGTGCCAGCAGGGGGGGGACAGGTTATTATAGCAATCAGCCCCAGCATTTT
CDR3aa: CASRGGTGYYSNQPQHF

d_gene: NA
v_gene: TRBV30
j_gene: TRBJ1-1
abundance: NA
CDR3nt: TGTGCGGAGAAGGCAATGAACACTGAAGCTTTCTTT
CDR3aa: CAEKAMNTEAFF

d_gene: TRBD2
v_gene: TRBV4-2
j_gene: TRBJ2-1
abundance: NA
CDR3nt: TGTGCCAGCAGCCAAGAAATAGCGGGGGGGACCAATGAGCAGTTCTTC
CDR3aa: CASSQEIAGGTNEQFF

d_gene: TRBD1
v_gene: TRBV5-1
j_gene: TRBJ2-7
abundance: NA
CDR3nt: TGCGCCAGCAGCTTGACATCTACAGGGGGCGGGTACGAGCAGTACTTC
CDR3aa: CASSLTSTGGGYEQYF

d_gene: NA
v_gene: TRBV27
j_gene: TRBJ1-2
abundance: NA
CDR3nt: TGTGCCAGCAGTATGGACAGATTTAACTATGGCTACACCTTC
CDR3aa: CASSMDRFNYGYTF

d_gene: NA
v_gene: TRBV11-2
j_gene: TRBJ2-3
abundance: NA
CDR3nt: TGTGCCAGCCTTCCCGGGTCAGCAGATACGCAGTATTTT
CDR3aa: CASLPGSADTQYF

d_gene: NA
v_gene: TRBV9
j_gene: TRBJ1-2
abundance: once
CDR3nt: TGTGCCAGCACCATAGAGGATAACTATGGCTACACCTTC
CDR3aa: CASTIEDNYGYTF

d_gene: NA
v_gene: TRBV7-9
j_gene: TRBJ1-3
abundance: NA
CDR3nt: TGTGCCAGCAGCGAACAGGGCTTCTCTGGAAACACCATATATTTT
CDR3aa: CASSEQGFSGNTIYF

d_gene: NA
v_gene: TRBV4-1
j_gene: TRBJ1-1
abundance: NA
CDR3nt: TGCGCCAGCAGCCTCACAGGAAGGGGCATGGACACTGAAGCTTTCTTT
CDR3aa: CASSLTGRGMDTEAFF

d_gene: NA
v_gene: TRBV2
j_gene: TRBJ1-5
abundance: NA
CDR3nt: TGTGCCAGCAGTGAGAAGCGAAAGAATCAGCCCCAGCATTTT
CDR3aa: CASSEKRKNQPQHF

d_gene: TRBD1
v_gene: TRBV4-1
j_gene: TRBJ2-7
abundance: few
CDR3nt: TGCGCCAGCAGCCTTGGGCCGGGACAGGGACAAGGCACCTACGAGCAGTACTTC
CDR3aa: CASSLGPGQGQGTYEQYF

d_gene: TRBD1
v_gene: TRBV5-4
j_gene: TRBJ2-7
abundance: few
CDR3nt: TGTGCCAGCAGCCTAGGTGGCAGGGGGAGCTCCTACGAGCAGTACTTC
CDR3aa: CASSLGGRGSSYEQYF

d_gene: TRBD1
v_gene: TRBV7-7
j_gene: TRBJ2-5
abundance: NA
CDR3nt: TGTGCCAGCAGCTTAGCATTTACCGGGACAGGGTGGGAGACCCAGTACTTC
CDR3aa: CASSLAFTGTGWETQYF

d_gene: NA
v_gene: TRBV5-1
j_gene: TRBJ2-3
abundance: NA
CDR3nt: TGCGCCAGCAGCTTGTTGTCCACTAGCACAGATACGCAGTATTTT
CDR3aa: CASSLLSTSTDTQYF

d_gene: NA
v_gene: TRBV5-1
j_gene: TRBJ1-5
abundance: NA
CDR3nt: TGCGCCAGCAGCCCAAATGCGGGCAATCAGCCCCAGCATTTT
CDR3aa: CASSPNAGNQPQHF

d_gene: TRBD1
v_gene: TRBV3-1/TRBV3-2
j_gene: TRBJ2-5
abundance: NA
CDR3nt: TGTGCCAGCAGTCAGGGGGCATCGGAGACCCAGTACTTC
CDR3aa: CASSQGASETQYF

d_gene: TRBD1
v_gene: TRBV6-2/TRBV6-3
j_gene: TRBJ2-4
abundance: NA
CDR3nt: TGTGCCAGCAGTTACTCACAGGGGATAAACATTCAGTACTTC
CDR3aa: CASSYSQGINIQYF